This T cell receptor (beta chain) appears in the sequencing data of a study of blood T cell repertoires in COVID-19. Study-wide background: The analysed material was cDNA or gDNA that came from T cells, B-cell-depleted T cells, or PBMCs.

CDR1 and CDR2 (germline): SGHRS, YFSETQ. V was clipped by 4 bases and J by 6 bases; unmatched bases: 7. This CDR3 is built from 15 residues. This clone was detected a few times. Study processing details: Cell counts per sample came from amplifying reference gene primers. Method: immunoSEQ multiplex PCR; TCRdb's copy keeps in-frame clones and lacks some. V and J calls and clone size are as listed in that table; D and trimming were resolved from the DNA. The repertoire includes 60,000 or so clones, 80% to 95% of them detected once, and approximately 15% sits in the top ten. The sequenced sample consisted of peripheral blood. V and J are TRBV5-1 and TRBJ1-5; 10 nucleotides line up with TRBD1. The TCR sequence derives from a human donor with active COVID-19. The donor label of this sample is uncertain. CDR3 nucleotide sequence: TGCGCCAGCAGCCCCGGGACAGGGGCTGTTCAGCCCCAGCATTTT. The encoded protein is CASSPGTGAVQPQHF.